These 32 T cell receptor beta chains originate from one sample sequenced in a study of OX40 agonist ivuxolimab in advanced cancers. Repertoires were generated with immunoSEQ multiplex PCR, while TCRdb's copy carries only in-frame clones and drops some. Of approximately 70,000 clones in the sample, 88% were seen once. Material: CD4+ or CD8+ T cells sorted from blood, obtained in a trial of the OX40 agonist ivuxolimab. The receptors were gathered from an adult with an advanced solid tumor such as melanoma, head and neck, liver or kidney cancer.

The V call is TRBV30, the J call TRBJ2-7; a weak D match, TRBD2 (5 bases). This CDR3 has 11 amino acids. Trimming stripped 1 base from V and 4 bases from J, with 5 bases between. CDR1 and CDR2 (germline): GTSNPN, SVGIG (reference sequence). This CDR3 is CAWSGTYEQYF. DNA of the CDR3: TGTGCCTGGAGTGGGACTTACGAGCAGTACTTC.

The chain couples TRBV6-1 to TRBJ1-2; possibly TRBD1 for D (6 bases). The CDR3 spans 13 residues. V lost 6 bases and J lost 2, with 10 bases in between. Germline V gene lookup returns CDR1 MNHNS and CDR2 SASEGT. The CDR3 here is CASRAGQNYGYTF. As DNA, the CDR3 is TGTGCCAGCAGGGCCGGACAGAACTATGGCTACACCTTC.

A note on this clone: One junction end disagrees with the germline gene, perhaps due to a read error. The gene calls are TRBV5-1 and TRBJ2-5; a weak D match, TRBD2 (5 bases). The CDR3 extends over 13 amino acids. CDR1 and CDR2 from the germline V gene are SGHRS and YFSETQ. This CDR3 is CASSLEGREAQYF. Written as DNA, the CDR3 is TGCGCCAGCAGCTTAGAGGGTCGAGAGGCCCAGTACTTC.

The rearrangement joins TRBV7-9 to TRBJ2-6; no definite D call. The CDR3 totals 13 residues. With 6 bases removed from V and 4 bases from J, the gap between germline ends came to 7 bases. Germline CDR1 and CDR2: SEHNR and FQNEAQ (reference sequence). The CDR3 loop is CASSSSGANVLTF. CDR3 DNA sequence: TGTGCCAGCAGTAGCTCCGGGGCCAACGTCCTGACTTTC.

CDR3 loop: CASSQGHGADTQYF. Written as DNA, the CDR3 is TGCGCCAGCAGCCAAGGTCACGGGGCAGATACGCAGTATTTT. The chain uses TRBV4-1 and TRBJ2-3; D is possibly TRBD2 (5 bases). Germline V gene lookup returns CDR1 MGHRA and CDR2 YSYEKL. V was clipped by 1 base and J by 4 bases, with 9 bases between them. CDR3 length: 14 amino acids.

The chain uses TRBV12-2 and TRBJ2-7. TRBV12-2 is tagged as a pseudogene. The CDR3 runs to 16 residues. CDR3 region: CASRLGVRRDDYEQYF. In nucleotides, the CDR3 is TGTGCAAGTCGCTTAGGAGTCCGGCGAGACGACTACGAGCAGTACTTC.

The genes are TRBV7-3 and TRBJ2-2, with TRBD2 matching over 9 bases. CDR3 length equals 17 residues. Germline CDR1 and CDR2: SGHTA and FQGTGA. V shed 0 bases, J shed 5 bases, and the junction held 7 bases outside the gene matches. The CDR3 DNA sequence: TGTGCCAGCAGCTTAACTGCGGGAGGGCCGAGAACCGGGGAGCTGTTTTTT. As protein: CASSLTAGGPRTGELFF. Full variable domain (rest looked up from reference TRBV7-3 and TRBJ2-2): GAGVSQTPSNKVTEKGKYVELRCDPISGHTALYWYRQSLGQGPEFLIYFQGTGAADDSGLPNDRFFAVRPEGSVSTLKIQRTERGDSAVYLCASSLTAGGPRTGELFFGEGSRLTVL.

Only one count was recorded for this clone. The CDR3 DNA follows: TGTGCCAGCAGCTCAGTGACATCTTCCGAGCAGTACTTC. Translating gives CASSSVTSSEQYF. The chain employs TRBV7-2 and TRBJ2-7; D is uncertain. The germline CDR1 and CDR2 sequences are SGHTA and FQGNSA. Deletions cut 4 bases from V and 6 bases from J, with 13 bases between. This CDR3 has 13 amino acids.

The chain couples TRBV7-2 to TRBJ2-2, with no clear D. The V gene's germline CDR1 is SGHTA and CDR2 FQGNSA. The CDR3 loop spans 12 amino acids. Trimming removed 5 bases from V and 3 bases from J, with 4 bases in between. CDR3 sequence (DNA): TGTGCCAGCAGCCACTACACCGGGGAGCTGTTTTTT. Its protein is CASSHYTGELFF.

This chain connects TRBV9 to TRBJ2-7; D may match TRBD1 or TRBD2 (5 bases each). Germline loops: CDR1 SGDLS, CDR2 YYNGEE. V was clipped by 3 bases and J by 0 bases, with 19 bases between them. This CDR3 region has 17 residues. This CDR3 reads CASSAPRGSTHSYEQYF. CDR3 DNA sequence: TGTGCCAGCAGCGCCCCCCGGGGCTCTACACACTCCTACGAGCAGTACTTC.

This rearrangement joins TRBV28 to TRBJ2-1; 8 positions match TRBD2. The germline CDR1 and CDR2 sequences are MDHEN and SYDVKM. This CDR3 has 13 residues. The ends lost 7 bases at V and 15 bases at J; junction bases unmatched: 14. The CDR3 spells CASIFREGGSLFF. The CDR3 DNA follows: TGTGCCAGCATCTTTCGGGAGGGCGGGAGTCTGTTCTTC.

The chain uses TRBV9 and TRBJ2-5; perhaps TRBD1 as D (5 bases). Trimming stripped 5 bases from V and 5 bases from J, with 13 bases between. Germline V CDR1 and CDR2: SGDLS, YYNGEE. The CDR3 covers 13 residues. The CDR3 reads CASSSNPGETQYF. The CDR3 DNA is TGTGCCAGCAGTTCCAATCCAGGGGAGACCCAGTACTTC.

This clone was seen a single time. The J gene is TRBJ1-4, the V gene TRBV4-2; the D gene is possibly TRBD1 (6 bases). The V gene lost 4 bases and the J gene lost 8 bases, with 14 bases spanning the gap. The CDR3 loop spans 14 amino acids. Germline values: CDR1 LGHNA, CDR2 YNFKEQ. CDR3 sequence (DNA): TGTGCCAGCAGCCGGGGGGCAGGTAGGGAAAAACTGTTTTTT. It translates to CASSRGAGREKLFF.

V gene TRBV7-9 combines with J gene TRBJ2-3; TRBD2 agrees at 8 bases. The length of the CDR3 is 15 residues. Germline V gene sequence: CDR1 SEHNR, CDR2 FQNEAQ (reference sequence). The V gene end was trimmed by 5 bases and the J gene end by 0 bases; junction bases not matched to a gene: 4. The CDR3 DNA sequence: TGTGCCAGCAGCCGCGGACTAGCCAGCACAGATACGCAGTATTTT. Protein product: CASSRGLASTDTQYF.

The rearrangement links TRBV6-5 to TRBJ2-7, with 7 bases aligning to TRBD1. The V and J ends lost 6 bases and 0 bases, in that order; junction bases with no gene match: 5. Germline CDR1 reads MNHEY; CDR2 reads SVGAGI. There are 14 residues in the CDR3. The DNA for the CDR3 is TGTGCCAGCAGCCGGGACAGTTACTCCTACGAGCAGTACTTC. Translating gives CASSRDSYSYEQYF.

This rearrangement joins TRBV2 to TRBJ2-3, with a tentative D call TRBD1 (5 bases). This CDR3 has 15 amino acids. Germline CDR1 reads SNHLY; CDR2 reads FYNNEI. Trimming took 6 bases from V and 2 from J, leaving 15 bases between them. CDR3 nucleotides: TGTGCCAGCAGCCAATCGACAGTCTCCACAGATACGCAGTATTTT. Protein sequence: CASSQSTVSTDTQYF.

As for this clone: One end of the junction is discordant with germline, which a read error may explain. V is TRBV5-1 and J is TRBJ2-7; tentatively, D is TRBD1 (6 bases). The CDR3 is 15 residues long. Germline CDR1 is SGHRS and CDR2 is YFSETQ. In nucleotides, the CDR3 is TGCGCCAGCAGTTTGGGGGCCACTAGGTCAGCCGAGCAGTACTTC. This sequence encodes CASSLGATRSAEQYF.

The rearrangement links TRBV28 to TRBJ2-7; 11 bases are shared with TRBD2. With V trimmed by 4 bases and J by 2 bases, 4 bases remained unmatched. This CDR3 has 15 residues. In germline, CDR1 is MDHEN, CDR2 SYDVKM. CDR3 in amino acids: CASSSLLAGAYEQYF. In nucleotides, the CDR3 is TGTGCCAGCAGTTCCCTACTAGCGGGAGCCTACGAGCAGTACTTC.

This clone is a singleton in its sample. V is TRBV4-2 and J is TRBJ1-1; no firm D call. CDR1 is LGHNA and CDR2 is YNFKEQ in the germline V gene. The CDR3 runs to 13 residues. V gave up 0 bases and J gave up 8 bases, with 10 bases separating them. The DNA for the CDR3 is TGTGCCAGCAGCCAAGAAAAGGGCTCCGAAGCTTTCTTT. The encoded protein is CASSQEKGSEAFF.

The chain uses TRBV6-1 and TRBJ1-5; TRBD1 aligns across 7 bases. The CDR3 spans 15 residues. CDR1 is MNHNS and CDR2 is SASEGT in the germline V gene. V shed 11 bases and J 4 bases; nucleotides not matched to a gene: 14. CDR3 DNA: TGTGCCTCCTCAGGCCAGGGGGGCGAGAATCAGCCCCAGCATTTT. Amino acid sequence: CASSGQGGENQPQHF.

The V gene is TRBV7-9, the J gene TRBJ2-5; D is perhaps TRBD1 or TRBD2 (5 bases each). This CDR3 is 14 amino acids long. With 5 bases removed from V and 1 base from J, the gap between germline ends came to 11 bases. The germline V gene encodes CDR1 SEHNR and CDR2 FQNEAQ (reference sequence). CDR3 sequence (DNA): TGTGCCAGCAGCCGTCAGAGGGGCCAAGAGACCCAGTACTTC. Translated: CASSRQRGQETQYF.

The chain couples TRBV27 to TRBJ2-3, with TRBD2 matching 11 bases. J lost 6 bases, V lost 7 bases, and 9 bases had no gene match. The CDR3 runs 15 residues. Germline V lookup: CDR1 MNHEY, CDR2 SMNVEV (reference sequence). The CDR3 DNA is TGTGCCAGCACCCTACTAGCGGGAGCGGCGGATACGCAGTATTTT. It yields the protein CASTLLAGAADTQYF.

The rearrangement links TRBV10-1 to TRBJ1-5; D might be TRBD1 (5 bases). CDR1 is WNHNN and CDR2 is SYGVQD in the germline V gene (reference sequence). The CDR3 extends over 13 amino acids. V was shortened by 6 bases and J by 7 bases, with 13 bases between the two germline ends. The chain's CDR3 is CASSPGMGQPQHF. The CDR3, as DNA: TGCGCCAGCAGCCCAGGGATGGGACAGCCCCAGCATTTT.

The rearrangement joins TRBV2 to TRBJ2-2, with 7 bases aligning to TRBD1. V was clipped by 1 base and J by 0 bases; unmatched bases: 2. The germline CDR1 and CDR2 sequences are SNHLY and FYNNEI. The CDR3 runs to 16 residues. CDR3 nucleotide sequence: TGTGCCAGCAGTGAAGGGGACAGACCGAACACCGGGGAGCTGTTTTTT. This translates into CASSEGDRPNTGELFF.

This clone was seen a single time. J is TRBJ2-3 and V is TRBV10-3, with 9 bases lining up with TRBD1. The germline CDR1 and CDR2 sequences are ENHRY and SYGVKD. V shed 6 bases, J shed 1 base, and the junction held 5 bases outside the gene matches. This CDR3 region has 15 residues. The CDR3 DNA follows: TGTGCCATCAGGAGGACAGGGGACCGCACAGATACGCAGTATTTT. It specifies CAIRRTGDRTDTQYF.

The genes are TRBV6-5 and TRBJ2-7, with 9 positions matching TRBD1. Germline CDR1 MNHEY, CDR2 SVGAGI. Trimming cost V 5 bases and J 5 bases; bases outside gene matches: 7. This CDR3 comprises 14 residues. The CDR3 spells CASSRGTGYHEQYF. In nucleotides, the CDR3 is TGTGCCAGCAGTAGGGGGACAGGGTACCACGAGCAGTACTTC.

V is TRBV30 and J is TRBJ2-7; no clear D. V was clipped by 0 bases and J by 3 bases, with 9 bases between them. The CDR3 sequence is 13 residues long. Germline V lookup: CDR1 GTSNPN, CDR2 SVGIG (reference sequence). This chain's CDR3 is CAWSVVIGYEQYF. The DNA of the CDR3 is TGTGCCTGGAGTGTAGTCATAGGCTACGAGCAGTACTTC.

The genes are TRBV28 and TRBJ1-5; unclear D gene. Germline V CDR1 and CDR2: MDHEN, SYDVKM. The germline V and J ends were trimmed by 5 bases and 7 bases, with 15 bases remaining between them. The CDR3 has 14 amino acids. CDR3 DNA: TGTGCCAGCAGTCCCCCATCCGGGTACCAGCCCCAGCATTTT. Protein sequence: CASSPPSGYQPQHF. The whole variable domain, remainder taken from reference TRBV28 and TRBJ1-5, is DVKVTQSSRYLVKRTGEKVFLECVQDMDHENMFWYRQDPGLGLRLIYFSYDVKMKEKGDIPEGYSVSREKKERFSLILESASTNQTSMYLCASSPPSGYQPQHFGDGTRLSIL.

The chain couples TRBV28 to TRBJ2-7, with D hard to call. V lost 5 bases to trimming and J lost 5 bases, with 10 bases between them. This CDR3 has 12 residues. Per germline, CDR1 MDHEN and CDR2 SYDVKM. The CDR3 DNA is TGTGCCAGCAGTACCTACCGCCACGAGCAGTACTTC. Residues: CASSTYRHEQYF.

The gene calls are TRBV11-2 and TRBJ2-2, with unresolved D. Germline loops: CDR1 SGHAT, CDR2 FQNNGV. The CDR3 has 18 residues. The V and J ends lost 5 bases and 0 bases respectively, with 19 bases between them. As DNA, the CDR3 is TGTGCCAGCAGCAAAAGAGGTATACTCGACGCGAACACCGGGGAGCTGTTTTTT. Protein product: CASSKRGILDANTGELFF.

The chain joins TRBV11-2 to TRBJ1-2; D unresolved. Germline CDR1 and CDR2: SGHAT and FQNNGV. This CDR3 is 13 amino acids long. V lost 1 base and J 4 bases, leaving 7 bases between the germline ends. The CDR3: CASSLGTSYGYTF. The CDR3 nucleotides read TGTGCCAGCAGCTTAGGGACCTCCTATGGCTACACCTTC.

The sample holds a few counts of this clone. CDR3 sequence: CATGIQETQYF. CDR3 nucleotides: TGTGCCACCGGGATCCAAGAGACCCAGTACTTC. The chain has TRBV28 and TRBJ2-5, with D maybe TRBD2 (5 bases). Trimming stripped 10 bases from V and 1 base from J, with 7 bases between. The CDR3 runs to 11 residues. CDR1 MDHEN and CDR2 SYDVKM come from the germline V gene.